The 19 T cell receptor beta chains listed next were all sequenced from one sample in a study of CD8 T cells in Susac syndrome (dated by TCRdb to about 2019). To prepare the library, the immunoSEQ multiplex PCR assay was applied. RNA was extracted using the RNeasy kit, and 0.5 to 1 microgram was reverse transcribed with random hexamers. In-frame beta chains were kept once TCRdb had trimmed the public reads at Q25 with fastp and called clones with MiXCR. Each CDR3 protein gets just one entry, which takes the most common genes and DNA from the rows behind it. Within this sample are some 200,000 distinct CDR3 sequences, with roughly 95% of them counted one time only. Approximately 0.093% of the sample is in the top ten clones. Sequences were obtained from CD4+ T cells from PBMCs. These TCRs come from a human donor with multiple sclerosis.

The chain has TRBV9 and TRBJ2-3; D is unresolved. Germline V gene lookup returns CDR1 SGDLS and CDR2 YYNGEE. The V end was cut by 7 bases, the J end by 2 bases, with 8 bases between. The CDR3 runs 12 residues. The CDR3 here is CASHQLTDTQYF. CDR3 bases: TGTGCCAGCCATCAGCTCACAGATACGCAGTATTTT.

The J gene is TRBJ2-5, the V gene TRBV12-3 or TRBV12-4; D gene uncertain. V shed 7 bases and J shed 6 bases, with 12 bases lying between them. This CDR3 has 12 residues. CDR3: CASTFALQTQYF. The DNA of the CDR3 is TGTGCCAGCACCTTTGCACTACAGACCCAGTACTTC.

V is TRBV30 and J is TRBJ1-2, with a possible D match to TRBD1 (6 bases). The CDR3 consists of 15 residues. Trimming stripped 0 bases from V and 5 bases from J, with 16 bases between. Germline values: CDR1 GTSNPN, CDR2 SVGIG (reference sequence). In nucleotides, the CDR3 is TGTGCCTGGAGTGTACTTATCGGGGGCGTATATGGCTACACCTTC. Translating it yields CAWSVLIGGVYGYTF.

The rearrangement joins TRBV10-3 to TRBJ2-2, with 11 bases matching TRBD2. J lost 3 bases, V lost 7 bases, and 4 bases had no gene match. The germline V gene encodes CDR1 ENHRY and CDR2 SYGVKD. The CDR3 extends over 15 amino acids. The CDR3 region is CAIKTSGVDTGELFF. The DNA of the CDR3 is TGTGCCATCAAGACTAGCGGGGTTGACACCGGGGAGCTGTTTTTT.

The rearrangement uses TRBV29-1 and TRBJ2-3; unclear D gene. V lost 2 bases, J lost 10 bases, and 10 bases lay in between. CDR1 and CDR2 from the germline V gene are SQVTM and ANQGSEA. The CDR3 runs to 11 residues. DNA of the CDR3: TGCAGCGTTGAAAGGAATAGTGCGCAGTATTTT. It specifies CSVERNSAQYF.

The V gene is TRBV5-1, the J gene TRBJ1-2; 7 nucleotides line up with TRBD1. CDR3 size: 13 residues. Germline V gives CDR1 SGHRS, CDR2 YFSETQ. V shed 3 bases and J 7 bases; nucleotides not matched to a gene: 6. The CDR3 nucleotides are TGCGCCAGCAGCTCCGACAGGGCGAGTGGCTACACCTTC. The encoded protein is CASSSDRASGYTF.

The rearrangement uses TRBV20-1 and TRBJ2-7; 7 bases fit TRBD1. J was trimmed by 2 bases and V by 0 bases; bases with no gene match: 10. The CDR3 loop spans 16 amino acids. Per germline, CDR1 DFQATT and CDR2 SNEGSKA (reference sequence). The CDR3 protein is CSARDQENDRAYEQYF. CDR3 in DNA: TGCAGTGCTAGAGATCAAGAGAACGACAGGGCCTACGAGCAGTACTTC.

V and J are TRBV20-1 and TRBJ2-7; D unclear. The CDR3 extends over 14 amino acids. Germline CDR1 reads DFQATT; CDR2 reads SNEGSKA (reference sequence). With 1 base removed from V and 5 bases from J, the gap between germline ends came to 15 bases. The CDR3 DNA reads TGCAGTGCTAGAGGTCCGGGTATTTACGACGAGCAGTACTTC. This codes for CSARGPGIYDEQYF.

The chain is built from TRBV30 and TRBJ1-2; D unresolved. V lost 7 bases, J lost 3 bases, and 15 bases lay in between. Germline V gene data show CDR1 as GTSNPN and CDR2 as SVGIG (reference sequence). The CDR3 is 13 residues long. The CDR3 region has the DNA TGTGCCTCATTCCGCCCGGGCTACTATGGCTACACCTTC. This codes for CASFRPGYYGYTF.

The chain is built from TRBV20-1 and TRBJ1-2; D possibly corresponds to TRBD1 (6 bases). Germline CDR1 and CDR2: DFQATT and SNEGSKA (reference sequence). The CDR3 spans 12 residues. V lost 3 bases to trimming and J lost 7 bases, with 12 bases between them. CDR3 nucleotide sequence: TGCAGTGCTAGGCCTCTGGACAGTGGCTACACCTTC. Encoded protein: CSARPLDSGYTF.

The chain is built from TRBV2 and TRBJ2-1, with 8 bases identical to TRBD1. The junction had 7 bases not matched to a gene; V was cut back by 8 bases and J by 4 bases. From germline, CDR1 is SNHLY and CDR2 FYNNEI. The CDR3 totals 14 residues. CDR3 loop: CASREQGAYNEQFF. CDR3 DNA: TGTGCCAGCCGAGAGCAGGGGGCATACAATGAGCAGTTCTTC.

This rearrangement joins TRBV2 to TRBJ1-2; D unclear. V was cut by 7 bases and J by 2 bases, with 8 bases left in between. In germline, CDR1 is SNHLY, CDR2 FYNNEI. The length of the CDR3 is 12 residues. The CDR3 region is CASTRINYGYTF. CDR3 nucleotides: TGTGCCAGCACCCGGATAAACTATGGCTACACCTTC.

CDR3 sequence: CASSGEGGAYEQYF. CDR3 in DNA: TGTGCCAGCAGTGGTGAAGGGGGGGCCTACGAGCAGTACTTC. This rearrangement joins TRBV2 to TRBJ2-7, with TRBD2 as a possible D gene (7 bases). CDR1 SNHLY and CDR2 FYNNEI come from the germline V gene. The ends were cut back, 4 bases at V and 2 bases at J, with 12 bases in the middle. CDR3 length: 14 residues.

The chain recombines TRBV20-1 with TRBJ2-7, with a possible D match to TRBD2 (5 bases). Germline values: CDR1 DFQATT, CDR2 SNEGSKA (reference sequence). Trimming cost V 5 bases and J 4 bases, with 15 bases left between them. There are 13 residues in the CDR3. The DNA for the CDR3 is TGCAGTGCTTTTCATACTAGAAGGTACGAGCAGTACTTC. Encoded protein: CSAFHTRRYEQYF.

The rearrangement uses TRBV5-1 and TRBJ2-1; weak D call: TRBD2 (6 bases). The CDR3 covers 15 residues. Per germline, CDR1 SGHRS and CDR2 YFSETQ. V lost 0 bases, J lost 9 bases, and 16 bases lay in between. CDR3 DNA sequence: TGCGCCAGCAGCTTGGTTTCGGGAGCCGGCTTTGAGCAGTTCTTC. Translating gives CASSLVSGAGFEQFF.

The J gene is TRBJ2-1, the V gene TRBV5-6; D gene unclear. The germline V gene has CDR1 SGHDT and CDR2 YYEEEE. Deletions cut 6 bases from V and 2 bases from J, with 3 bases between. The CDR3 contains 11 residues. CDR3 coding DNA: TGTGCCAGCACCACCTACAATGAGCAGTTCTTC. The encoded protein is CASTTYNEQFF.

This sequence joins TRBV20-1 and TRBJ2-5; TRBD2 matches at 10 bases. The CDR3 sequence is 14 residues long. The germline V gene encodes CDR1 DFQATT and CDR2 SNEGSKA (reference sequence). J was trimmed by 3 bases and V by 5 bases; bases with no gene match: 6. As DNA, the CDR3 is TGCAGTGCTGCCCCCCTAGCGGGGGAAGAGACCCAGTACTTC. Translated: CSAAPLAGEETQYF.

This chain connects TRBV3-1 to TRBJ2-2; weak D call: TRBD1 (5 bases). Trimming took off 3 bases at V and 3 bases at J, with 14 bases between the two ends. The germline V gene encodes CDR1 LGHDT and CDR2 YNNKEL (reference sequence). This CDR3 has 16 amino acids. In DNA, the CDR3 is TGTGCCAGCAGCCAGCCTAGGGGTCTGGACACCGGGGAGCTGTTTTTT. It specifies CASSQPRGLDTGELFF. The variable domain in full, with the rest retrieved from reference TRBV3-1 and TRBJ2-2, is DTAVSQTPKYLVTQMGNDKSIKCEQNLGHDTMYWYKQDSKKFLKIMFSYNNKELIINETVPNRFSPKSPDKAHLNLHINSLELGDSAVYFCASSQPRGLDTGELFFGEGSRLTVL.

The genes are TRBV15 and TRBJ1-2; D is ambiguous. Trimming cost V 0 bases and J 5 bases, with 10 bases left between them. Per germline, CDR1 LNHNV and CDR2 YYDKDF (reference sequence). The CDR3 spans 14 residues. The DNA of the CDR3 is TGTGCCACCAGCAGAGATCACGGCGGATATGGCTACACCTTC. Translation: CATSRDHGGYGYTF.